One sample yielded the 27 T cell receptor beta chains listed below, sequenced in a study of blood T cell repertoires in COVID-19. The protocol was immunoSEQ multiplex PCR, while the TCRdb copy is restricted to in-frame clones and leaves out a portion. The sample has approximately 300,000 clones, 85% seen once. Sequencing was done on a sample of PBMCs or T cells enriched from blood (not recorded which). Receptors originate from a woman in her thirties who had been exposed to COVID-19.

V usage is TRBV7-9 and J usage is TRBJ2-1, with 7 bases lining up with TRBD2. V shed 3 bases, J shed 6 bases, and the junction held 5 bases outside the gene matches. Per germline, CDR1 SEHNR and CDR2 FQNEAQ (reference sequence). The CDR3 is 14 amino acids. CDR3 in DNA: TGTGCCAGCAGCTTCACGCGGGAGTCCAATGAGCAGTTCTTC. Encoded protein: CASSFTRESNEQFF.

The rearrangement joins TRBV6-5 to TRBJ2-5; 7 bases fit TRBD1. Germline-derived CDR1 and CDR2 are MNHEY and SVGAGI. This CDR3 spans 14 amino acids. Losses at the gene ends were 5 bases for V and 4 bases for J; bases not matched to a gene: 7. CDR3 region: CASSPGGSVETQYF. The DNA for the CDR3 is TGTGCCAGCAGTCCAGGGGGTAGCGTAGAGACCCAGTACTTC.

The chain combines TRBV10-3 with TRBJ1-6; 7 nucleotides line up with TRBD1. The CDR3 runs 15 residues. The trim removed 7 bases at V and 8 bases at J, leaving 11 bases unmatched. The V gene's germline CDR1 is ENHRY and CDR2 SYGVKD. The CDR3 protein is CAITESTGFDSPLHF. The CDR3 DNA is TGTGCCATCACCGAATCGACAGGGTTTGATTCACCCCTCCACTTT.

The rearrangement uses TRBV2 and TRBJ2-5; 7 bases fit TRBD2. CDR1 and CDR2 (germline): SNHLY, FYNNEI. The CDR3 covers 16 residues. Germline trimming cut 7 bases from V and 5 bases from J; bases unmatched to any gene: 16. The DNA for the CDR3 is TGTGCCAGCATGGGGCCATGGCTAGCGGTAACTGAGACCCAGTACTTC. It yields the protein CASMGPWLAVTETQYF.

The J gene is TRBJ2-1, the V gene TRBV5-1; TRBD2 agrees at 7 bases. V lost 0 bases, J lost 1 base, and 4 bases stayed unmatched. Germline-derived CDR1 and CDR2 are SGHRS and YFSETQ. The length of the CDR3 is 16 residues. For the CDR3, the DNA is TGCGCCAGCAGCTTGGAACTTAGCGGGTCCTACAATGAGCAGTTCTTC. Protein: CASSLELSGSYNEQFF.

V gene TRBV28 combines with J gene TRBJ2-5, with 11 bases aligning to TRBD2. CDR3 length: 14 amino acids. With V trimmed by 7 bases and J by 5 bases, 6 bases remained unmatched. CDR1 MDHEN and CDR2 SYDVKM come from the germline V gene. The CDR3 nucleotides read TGTGCCAGCACTGGGACTAGCGGCGAGGAGACCCAGTACTTC. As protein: CASTGTSGEETQYF.

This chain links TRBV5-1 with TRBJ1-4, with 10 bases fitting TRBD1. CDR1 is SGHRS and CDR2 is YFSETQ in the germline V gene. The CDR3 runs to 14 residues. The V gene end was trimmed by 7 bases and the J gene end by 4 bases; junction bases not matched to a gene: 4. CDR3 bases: TGCGCCAGCTGTCGGGACAGGGGTAATGAAAAACTGTTTTTT. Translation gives CASCRDRGNEKLFF. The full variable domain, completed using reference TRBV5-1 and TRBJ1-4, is KAGVTQTPRYLIKTRGQQVTLSCSPISGHRSVSWYQQTPGQGLQFLFEYFSETQRNKGNFPGRFSGRQFSNSRSEMNVSTLELGDSALYLCASCRDRGNEKLFFGSGTQLSVL.

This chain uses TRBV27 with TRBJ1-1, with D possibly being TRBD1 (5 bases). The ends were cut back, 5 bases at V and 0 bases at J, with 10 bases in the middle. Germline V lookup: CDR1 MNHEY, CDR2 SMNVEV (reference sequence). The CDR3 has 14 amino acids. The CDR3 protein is CASSAQGMNTEAFF. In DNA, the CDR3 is TGTGCCAGCAGTGCTCAGGGAATGAACACTGAAGCTTTCTTT.

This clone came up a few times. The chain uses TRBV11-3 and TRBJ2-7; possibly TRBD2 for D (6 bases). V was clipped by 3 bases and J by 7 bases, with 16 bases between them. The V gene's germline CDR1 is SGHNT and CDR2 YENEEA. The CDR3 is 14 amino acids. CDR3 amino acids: CASSLNPAAGEQYF. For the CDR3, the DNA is TGTGCCAGCAGCTTGAATCCTGCGGCGGGGGAGCAGTACTTC. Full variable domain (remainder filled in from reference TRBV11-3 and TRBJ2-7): EAGVVQSPRYKIIEKKQPVAFWCNPISGHNTLYWYLQNLGQGPELLIRYENEEAVDDSQLPKDRFSAERLKGVDSTLKIQPAELGDSAVYLCASSLNPAAGEQYFGPGTRLTVT.

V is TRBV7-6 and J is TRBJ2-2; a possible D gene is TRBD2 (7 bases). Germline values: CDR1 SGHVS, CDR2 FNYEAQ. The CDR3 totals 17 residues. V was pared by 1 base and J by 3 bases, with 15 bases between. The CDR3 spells CASSLESAGADTGELFF. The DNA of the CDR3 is TGTGCCAGCAGCTTAGAATCTGCGGGGGCCGACACCGGGGAGCTGTTTTTT.

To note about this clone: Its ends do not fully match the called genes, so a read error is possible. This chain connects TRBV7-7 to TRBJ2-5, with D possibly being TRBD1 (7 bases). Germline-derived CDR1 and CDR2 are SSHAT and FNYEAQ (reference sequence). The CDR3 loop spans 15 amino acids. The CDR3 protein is CASSSTQGGTGTQYF. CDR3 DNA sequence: TGTGCTAGCAGCTCCACCCAGGGGGGAACGGGGACCCAGTACTTC.

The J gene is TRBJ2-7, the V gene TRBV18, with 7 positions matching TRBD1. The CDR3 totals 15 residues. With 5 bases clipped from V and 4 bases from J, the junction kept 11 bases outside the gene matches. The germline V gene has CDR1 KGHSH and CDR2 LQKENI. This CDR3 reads CASSADRAAAYEQYF. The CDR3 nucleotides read TGTGCCAGCTCAGCCGACAGGGCAGCGGCTTACGAGCAGTACTTC.

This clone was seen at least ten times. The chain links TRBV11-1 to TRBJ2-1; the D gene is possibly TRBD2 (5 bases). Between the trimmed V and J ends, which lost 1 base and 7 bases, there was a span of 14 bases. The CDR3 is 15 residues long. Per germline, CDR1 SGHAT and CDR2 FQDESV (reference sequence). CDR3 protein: CASSLGDFGSNEQFF. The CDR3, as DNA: TGTGCCAGCAGCTTAGGGGATTTTGGGAGTAATGAGCAGTTCTTC.

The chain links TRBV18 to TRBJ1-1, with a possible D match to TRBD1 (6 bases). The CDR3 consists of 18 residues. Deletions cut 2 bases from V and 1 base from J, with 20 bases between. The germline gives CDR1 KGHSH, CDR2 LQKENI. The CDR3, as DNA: TGTGCCAGCTCACCAGACAAAGGGACACATAAACAGAACACTGAAGCTTTCTTT. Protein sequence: CASSPDKGTHKQNTEAFF.

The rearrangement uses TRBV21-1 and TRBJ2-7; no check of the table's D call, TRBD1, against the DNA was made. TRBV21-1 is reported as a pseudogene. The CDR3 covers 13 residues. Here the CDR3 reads CASSKKGAYEQYF. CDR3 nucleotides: TGTGCCAGCAGCAAAAAGGGGGCCTACGAGCAGTACTTC.

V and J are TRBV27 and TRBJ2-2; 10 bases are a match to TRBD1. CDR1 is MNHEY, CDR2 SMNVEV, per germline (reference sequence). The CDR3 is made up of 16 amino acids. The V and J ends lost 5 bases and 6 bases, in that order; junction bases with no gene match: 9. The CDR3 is CASSPRAGQGSGELFF. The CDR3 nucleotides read TGTGCCAGCAGTCCTCGGGCGGGACAGGGGTCCGGGGAGCTGTTTTTT.

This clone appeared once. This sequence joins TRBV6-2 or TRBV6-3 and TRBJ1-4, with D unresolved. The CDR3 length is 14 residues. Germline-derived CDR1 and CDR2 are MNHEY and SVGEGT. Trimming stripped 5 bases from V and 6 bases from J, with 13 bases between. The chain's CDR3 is CASSTTGSHEKLFF. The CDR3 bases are TGTGCCAGCAGTACAACCGGGTCCCATGAAAAACTGTTTTTT.

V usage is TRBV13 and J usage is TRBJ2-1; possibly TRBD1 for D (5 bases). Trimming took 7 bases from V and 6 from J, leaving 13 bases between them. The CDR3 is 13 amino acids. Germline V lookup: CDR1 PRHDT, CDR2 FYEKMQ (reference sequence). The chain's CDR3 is CASTSTDGNEQFF. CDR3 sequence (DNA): TGTGCCAGCACTTCGACAGACGGCAATGAGCAGTTCTTC.

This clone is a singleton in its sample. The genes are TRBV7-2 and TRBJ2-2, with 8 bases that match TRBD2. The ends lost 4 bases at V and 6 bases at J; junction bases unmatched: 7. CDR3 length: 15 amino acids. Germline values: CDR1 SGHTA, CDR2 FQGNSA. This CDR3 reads CASSSSGGVAGELFF. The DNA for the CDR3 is TGTGCCAGCAGCTCCAGCGGGGGAGTGGCCGGGGAGCTGTTTTTT.

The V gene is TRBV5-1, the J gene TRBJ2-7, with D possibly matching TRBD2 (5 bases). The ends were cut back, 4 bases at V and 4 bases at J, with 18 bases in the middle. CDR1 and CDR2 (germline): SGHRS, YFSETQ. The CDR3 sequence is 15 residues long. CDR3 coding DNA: TGCGCCAGCAGCGTCACTAGTTCTATCCCTTACGAGCAGTACTTC. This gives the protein CASSVTSSIPYEQYF.

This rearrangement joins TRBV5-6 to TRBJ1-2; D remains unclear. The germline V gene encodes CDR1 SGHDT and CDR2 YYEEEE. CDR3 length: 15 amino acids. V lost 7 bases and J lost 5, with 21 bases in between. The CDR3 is CASSSRGSDLYGYTF. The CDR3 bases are TGTGCCAGCTCAAGCCGAGGCAGCGATCTTTATGGCTACACCTTC.

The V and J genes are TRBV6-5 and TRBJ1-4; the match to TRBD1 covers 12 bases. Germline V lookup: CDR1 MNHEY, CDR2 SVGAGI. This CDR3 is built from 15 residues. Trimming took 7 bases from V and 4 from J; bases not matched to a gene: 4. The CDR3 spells CASTGQGAGNEKLFF. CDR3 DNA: TGTGCCAGCACGGGACAGGGGGCGGGTAATGAAAAACTGTTTTTT.

The CDR3 sequence: CASSSTARGYTF. In nucleotides, the CDR3 is TGTGCCAGTAGTTCGACAGCGCGGGGCTACACCTTC. The chain recombines TRBV19 with TRBJ1-2; the D gene is possibly TRBD1 (5 bases). The CDR3 spans 12 residues. Between the trimmed V and J ends, which lost 5 bases and 8 bases, there was a span of 12 bases. Germline V gene sequence: CDR1 LNHDA, CDR2 SQIVND (reference sequence).

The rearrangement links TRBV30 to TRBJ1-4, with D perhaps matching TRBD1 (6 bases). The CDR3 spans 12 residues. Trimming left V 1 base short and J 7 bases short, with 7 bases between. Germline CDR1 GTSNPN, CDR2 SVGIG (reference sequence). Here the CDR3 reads CAWSEQGEKLFF. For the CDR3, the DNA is TGTGCCTGGAGTGAACAGGGTGAAAAACTGTTTTTT.

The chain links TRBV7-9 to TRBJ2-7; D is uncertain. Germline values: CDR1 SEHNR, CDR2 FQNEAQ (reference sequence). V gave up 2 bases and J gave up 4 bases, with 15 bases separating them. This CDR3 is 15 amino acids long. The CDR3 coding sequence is TGTGCCAGCAGCTTAATCCTCCACGGTGAGTACGAGCAGTACTTC. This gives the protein CASSLILHGEYEQYF.

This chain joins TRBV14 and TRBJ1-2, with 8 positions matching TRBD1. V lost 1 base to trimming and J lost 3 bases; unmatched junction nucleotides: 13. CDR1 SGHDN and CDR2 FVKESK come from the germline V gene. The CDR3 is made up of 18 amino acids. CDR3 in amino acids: CASSQGTSGGAQYYGYTF. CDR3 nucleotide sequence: TGTGCCAGCAGCCAAGGAACCTCAGGGGGCGCCCAGTACTATGGCTACACCTTC. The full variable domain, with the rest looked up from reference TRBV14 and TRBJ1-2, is EAGVTQFPSHSVIEKGQTVTLRCDPISGHDNLYWYRRVMGKEIKFLLHFVKESKQDESGMPNNRFLAERTGGTYSTLKVQPAELEDSGVYFCASSQGTSGGAQYYGYTFGSGTRLTVV.

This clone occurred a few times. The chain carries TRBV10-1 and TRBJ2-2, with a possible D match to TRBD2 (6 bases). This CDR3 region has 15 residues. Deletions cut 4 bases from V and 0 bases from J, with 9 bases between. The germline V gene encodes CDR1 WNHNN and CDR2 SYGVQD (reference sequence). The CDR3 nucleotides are TGCGCCAGCAGTGTAGCGGCGACGAACACCGGGGAGCTGTTTTTT. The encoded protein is CASSVAATNTGELFF.